This T cell receptor beta chain appears in the sequencing data of a study of T cell repertoires in cytomegalovirus infection. Across the study: CMV epitopes that were recently identified and HLA-C-restricted were used alongside well-studied HLA-B-restricted ones. A matching HLA type, together with CMV infection, was signaled by public TCR beta signatures.

Per the germline V gene, CDR1 is ENHRY and CDR2 is SYGVKD. The trim removed 11 bases at V and 3 bases at J, leaving 8 bases unmatched. The CDR3 runs to 13 residues. A single record per CDR3 protein comes from TCRdb applying MiXCR to the reads. The table shows 300,000 to 400,000 distinct CDR3 sequences, with 25% to 30% occurring only once. In regard to this clonotype: Antigen unknown.

General study findings and limits: Summed public TCR beta family frequency identified CMV carriers bearing the relevant HLA. Ex vivo responses were dominated by HLA-C-restricted CMV-specific TCR beta clonotypes.

This rearrangement joins TRBV10-3 to TRBJ2-3; 7 positions agree with TRBD2. This sequence originates from a human donor in good health (CMV status not recorded). Some clones in this sample may be carry-over from other donors' samples. This specimen consisted of cultured PBMCs, obtained from culture after CMV antigen stimulation. The CDR3 bases are TGTGCCTCGCGAGCGGGGATGACAGATACGCAGTATTTT. The encoded protein is CASRAGMTDTQYF.